This TCR beta chain was sequenced for a study of OX40 agonist ivuxolimab in advanced cancers. Study conclusions and caveats: With doses of 0.1 to 3.0 mg/kg, CD4+ and CD8+ blood T cells had undergone clonal expansion by week 6.

The table lists this clone with a few counts. Its antigen is undetermined. Germline loops: CDR1 MDHEN, CDR2 SYDVKM. CDR3 length: 13 residues. V was trimmed by 5 bases and J by 2 bases, leaving 6 bases between them. The assay was immunoSEQ multiplex PCR, and TCRdb's table has in-frame clones only and misses some. The sample consists of over 30,000 clones, roughly 80% of them appearing once. V is TRBV28 and J is TRBJ2-2; no definite D call. Sequencing used CD4+ or CD8+ T cells sorted from blood, obtained in a trial of the OX40 agonist ivuxolimab. The receptor's source is an adult with an advanced solid tumor such as melanoma, head and neck, liver or kidney cancer. CDR3 in amino acids: CASSVTNTGELFF. In nucleotides, the CDR3 is TGTGCCAGCAGTGTCACTAACACCGGGGAGCTGTTTTTT.